This T cell receptor (beta chain) originates from a study of T cells in Graves' hyperthyroidism and ophthalmopathy. Study outcomes and limitations: Model-based prediction identified ophthalmopathy a median about 7 months prior to its onset. Blood also carried most thyroid clonotypes expanded above 0.001.

Germline V gene data show CDR1 as SGHTA and CDR2 as FQGNSA. Trimming stripped 1 base from V and 7 bases from J, with 4 bases between. The CDR3 sequence is 11 residues long. The blood sample was taken at first hyperthyroidism diagnosis, before any ophthalmopathy symptoms. The PBMCs studied were ones that came from roughly 9.4 ml fresh peripheral blood. This clonotype has at least ten counts. What it binds is not known. Authors of the study amplified TCR beta CDR3 regions from RNA transcripts. HTBI primers were used for first-round RT-PCR of the TCR CDR3. TCRdb recomputed calls from the multiplex PCR reads with MiXCR, one row per CDR3 protein. The table lists under 300,000 distinct CDR3 sequences, about an eighth of them singletons.

This receptor was obtained from a woman younger than 45 with Graves' hyperthyroidism that later progressed to Graves' ophthalmopathy. What was sequenced was blood. This chain links TRBV7-2 with TRBJ2-5; no reliable D call. The CDR3 DNA reads TGTGCCAGCAGCTTAGTCGGGACCCAGTACTTC. It is translated as CASSLVGTQYF.